Listed below are T cell receptor beta chains from one sample, sequenced in a study of blood T cells in healthy people across ages. TCRdb fed the 5' RACE reads into MiXCR, producing one record per CDR3 protein. The sample lists some 890,000 distinct CDR3 sequences, about 28% occurring once. The data also belong to a second study, concerning T cells of mothers and their children.

The source material was blood. These receptors originate from a woman in her 40s in good health. Each CDR3 is given with its conserved first and last residue. D genes are given only for firm matches. Some rows mark clone size as missing; the rest say once, few, many or name a class of expanded clone.

.,TRBJ1-5,TRBV27,.,TGTGCCAGCAGTCTCGGGGGGGCCGCTCAGCCCCAGCATTTT,CASSLGGAAQPQHF
.,TRBJ2-4,TRBV21-1,.,TGTGCCAGCAGTCACAAAGAGGGGCGAACTTCGAGAAACATTCAGTACTTC,CASSHKEGRTSRNIQYF
.,TRBJ1-2,TRBV28,.,TGTGCCAGTGGAGACAGGTTTAGGAACTATGGCTACACCTTC,CASGDRFRNYGYTF
.,TRBJ2-7,TRBV27,.,TGTGCCAGCAGTTTTAGGGCAGGGTCGCCCTACGAGCAGTACTTC,CASSFRAGSPYEQYF
.,TRBJ1-2,TRBV7-2,TRBD1,TGTGCCAGCAGCCCGAAAACCGGGACAGGGGGCAACTATGGCTACACCTTC,CASSPKTGTGGNYGYTF
.,TRBJ2-7,TRBV3-1,.,TGTGCCAGCAGCCGGGGGAGGAGCGAGCAGTACTTC,CASSRGRSEQYF
.,TRBJ2-1,TRBV6-2/TRBV6-3,.,TGTGCCAGCGGGAAATTGGCCCTCCGGAGGGGGAATGAGCAGTTCTTC,CASGKLALRRGNEQFF
few,TRBJ2-5,TRBV27,TRBD2,TGTGCCAGCAGTTTGATCCCGGCGGGGGGTTTTAAAGAGACCCAGTACTTC,CASSLIPAGGFKETQYF
.,TRBJ2-2,TRBV9,TRBD1,TGTGCCAGCAGCGGACCGGGACAGACGAACACCGGGGAGCTGTTTTTT,CASSGPGQTNTGELFF
.,TRBJ1-1,TRBV29-1,.,TGCGGCGTTGAAACAGGATTGAGCACTGAAGCTTTCTTT,CGVETGLSTEAFF
few,TRBJ1-2,TRBV7-2,TRBD1,TGTGCCAGCAGCGCAACCCGGGACAGGCTGTATGGCTACACCTTC,CASSATRDRLYGYTF
.,TRBJ2-2,TRBV12-3/TRBV12-4,.,TGTGCCAGCAACCTCGAAGGTTGGGACACCGGGGAGCTGTTTTTT,CASNLEGWDTGELFF
many,TRBJ2-1,TRBV5-1,.,TGCGCCAGTAGGGTGGAGAGCTCCTACAATGAGCAGTTCTTC,CASRVESSYNEQFF
many,TRBJ1-6,TRBV7-2,.,TGTGCCAGCAGCTGGGCCCCGGGGGCCTCTAATTCACCCCTCCACTTT,CASSWAPGASNSPLHF
.,TRBJ1-5,TRBV20-1,TRBD1,TGCAGTGCTAGGGTGCGAACAGGGGGCAATCAGCCCCAGCATTTT,CSARVRTGGNQPQHF
many,TRBJ2-7,TRBV28,TRBD2,TGTGCCAGCAGATCCAGCGGGGGGGCTTACGAGCAGTACTTC,CASRSSGGAYEQYF
few,TRBJ1-1,TRBV6-5,TRBD1,TGTGCCAGCAGCCGACAAAGGACAGGGGGCACTGAAGCTTTCTTT,CASSRQRTGGTEAFF